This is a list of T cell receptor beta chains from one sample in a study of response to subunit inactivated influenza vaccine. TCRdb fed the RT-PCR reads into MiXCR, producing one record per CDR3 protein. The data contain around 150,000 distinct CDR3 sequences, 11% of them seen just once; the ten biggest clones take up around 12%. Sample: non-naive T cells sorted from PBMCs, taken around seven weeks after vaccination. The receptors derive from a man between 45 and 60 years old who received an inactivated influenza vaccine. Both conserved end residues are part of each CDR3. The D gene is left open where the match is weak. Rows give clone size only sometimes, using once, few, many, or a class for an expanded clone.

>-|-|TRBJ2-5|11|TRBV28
CASAVSETQYF
TGTGCCAGCGCCGTTTCCGAGACCCAGTACTTC
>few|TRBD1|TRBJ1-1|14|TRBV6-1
CASKDRGANTEVFF
TGTGCCAGCAAGGACAGGGGCGCGAACACTGAAGTTTTCTTT
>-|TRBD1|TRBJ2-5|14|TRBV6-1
CASTTGGPGETQYF
TGTGCCAGCACGACAGGGGGTCCGGGAGAGACCCAGTACTTC
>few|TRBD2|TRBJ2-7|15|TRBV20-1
CSAMGLAGGRDEQYF
TGCAGTGCTATGGGGCTCGCGGGGGGCAGAGACGAGCAGTACTTC
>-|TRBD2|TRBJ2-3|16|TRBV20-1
CSAPQVIAGFTDTQYF
TGCAGTGCTCCCCAGGTTATAGCGGGGTTCACAGATACGCAGTATTTT
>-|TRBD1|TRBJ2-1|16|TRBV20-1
CSARDRDRGPNNEQFF
TGCAGTGCTAGAGATCGGGACAGGGGACCGAACAATGAGCAGTTCTTC
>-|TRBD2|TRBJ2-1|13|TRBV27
CASTLTSGREQFF
TGTGCCAGCACCTTGACTAGCGGGAGGGAGCAGTTCTTC
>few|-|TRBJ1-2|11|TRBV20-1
CSAVDGYGYTF
TGCAGTGCTGTGGACGGCTATGGCTACACCTTC
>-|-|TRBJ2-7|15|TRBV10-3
CAISESPGLSYEQYF
TGTGCCATCAGTGAGTCGCCAGGGCTCTCCTACGAGCAGTACTTC
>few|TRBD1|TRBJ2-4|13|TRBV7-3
CASSRDSRNIQYF
TGTGCCAGCAGCCGGGACAGCAGAAACATTCAGTACTTC
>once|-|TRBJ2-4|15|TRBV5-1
CASSSKGEWGNIQYF
TGCGCCAGCAGCTCCAAAGGGGAATGGGGGAACATTCAGTACTTC
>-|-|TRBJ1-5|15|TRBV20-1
CSASKGSGSNQPQHF
TGCAGTGCTAGTAAGGGGTCCGGCAGCAATCAGCCCCAGCATTTT
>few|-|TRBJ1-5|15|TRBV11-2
CASSQTGGANQPQHF
TGTGCCAGCAGCCAGACTGGTGGAGCAAATCAGCCCCAGCATTTT
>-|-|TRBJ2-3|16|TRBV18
CASSPQQRGRTDTQYF
TGTGCCAGCTCACCGCAACAAAGGGGTCGAACAGATACGCAGTATTTT
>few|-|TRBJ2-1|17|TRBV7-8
CASSLEVRARVYNEQFF
TGTGCCAGCAGCTTAGAGGTACGGGCTAGAGTCTACAATGAGCAGTTCTTC
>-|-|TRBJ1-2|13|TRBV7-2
CASSSSDSYGYTF
TGTGCCAGCAGCTCCTCGGACAGCTATGGCTACACCTTC
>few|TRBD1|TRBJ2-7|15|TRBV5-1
CASSLDRGRTYEQYF
TGCGCCAGCAGCTTGGACAGGGGGCGCACCTACGAGCAGTACTTC
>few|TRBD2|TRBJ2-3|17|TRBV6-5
CASSYPKLAGDTDTQYF
TGTGCCAGCAGTTACCCTAAACTAGCGGGGGACACAGATACGCAGTATTTT
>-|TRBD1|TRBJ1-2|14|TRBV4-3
CASSQVGQGYGYTF
TGCGCCAGCAGCCAGGTGGGACAGGGATATGGCTACACCTTC
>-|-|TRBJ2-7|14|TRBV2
CASSVQMRAYEQYF
TGTGCCAGCAGTGTCCAGATGAGGGCCTACGAGCAGTACTTC
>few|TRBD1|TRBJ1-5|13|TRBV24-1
CATGRGANQPQHF
TGTGCCACCGGCAGGGGGGCTAATCAGCCCCAGCATTTT
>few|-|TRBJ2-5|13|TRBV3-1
CASTVWGEQTQYF
TGTGCCAGCACAGTCTGGGGCGAGCAGACCCAGTACTTC
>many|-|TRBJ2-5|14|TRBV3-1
CASSQDVGQETQYF
TGTGCCAGCAGCCAAGATGTTGGCCAAGAGACCCAGTACTTC
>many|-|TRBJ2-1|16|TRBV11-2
CASRLITGRSYNEQFF
TGTGCCAGCAGACTTATCACAGGGAGATCCTACAATGAGCAGTTCTTC
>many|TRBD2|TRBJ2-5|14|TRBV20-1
CSATILAGQETQYF
TGCAGTGCTACCATACTAGCGGGACAAGAGACCCAGTACTTC
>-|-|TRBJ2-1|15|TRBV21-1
CARYTTSGSYNEQFF
TGTGCCAGATATACGACTAGCGGGAGCTACAATGAGCAGTTCTTC
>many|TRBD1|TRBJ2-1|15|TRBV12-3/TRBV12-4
CASSLRGTGYNEQFF
TGTGCCAGCAGTTTACGGGGGACAGGCTACAATGAGCAGTTCTTC
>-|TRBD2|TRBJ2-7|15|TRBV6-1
CATSPRTSGSYEQYF
TGTGCCACCTCCCCGCGGACTAGCGGGAGTTACGAGCAGTACTTC
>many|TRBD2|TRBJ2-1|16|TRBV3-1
CASSQGGGTAYNEQFF
TGTGCCAGCAGCCAAGGGGGGGGGACTGCCTACAATGAGCAGTTCTTC
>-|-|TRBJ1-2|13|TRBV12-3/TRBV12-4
CASSFRGAYGYTF
TGTGCCAGCAGTTTTCGGGGGGCCTATGGCTACACCTTC
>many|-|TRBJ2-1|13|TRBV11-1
CASSPGLNNEQFF
TGTGCCAGCAGCCCGGGACTCAACAATGAGCAGTTCTTC
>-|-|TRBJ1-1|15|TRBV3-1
CASSQDGIRDTEAFF
TGTGCCAGCAGCCAAGACGGGATCAGGGACACTGAAGCTTTCTTT
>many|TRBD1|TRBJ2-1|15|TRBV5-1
CASSLEGQGLNEQFF
TGCGCCAGCAGCTTGGAGGGACAGGGTCTCAATGAGCAGTTCTTC
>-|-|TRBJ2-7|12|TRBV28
CASRGRGYEQYF
TGTGCCAGCCGCGGCAGGGGTTACGAGCAGTACTTC
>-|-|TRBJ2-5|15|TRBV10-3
CAMGPGHTYQETQYF
TGTGCCATGGGCCCTGGACACACGTACCAAGAGACCCAGTACTTC
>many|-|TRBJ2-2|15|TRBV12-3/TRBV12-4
CASSLSGLGTGELFF
TGTGCCAGCAGTTTAAGTGGACTCGGTACCGGGGAGCTGTTTTTT
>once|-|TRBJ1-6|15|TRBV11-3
CASSLVAGLISPLHF
TGTGCCAGCAGCTTAGTGGCAGGTCTTATTTCACCCCTCCACTTT
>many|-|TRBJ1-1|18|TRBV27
CASSLYWRGRGMNTEAFF
TGTGCCAGCAGTTTATATTGGCGTGGGAGGGGCATGAACACTGAAGCTTTCTTT
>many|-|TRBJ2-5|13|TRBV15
CATSRDKQETQYF
TGTGCCACCAGCCGGGACAAACAAGAGACCCAGTACTTC
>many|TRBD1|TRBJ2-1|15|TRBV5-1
CASSSRTGGYNEQFF
TGCGCCAGCAGTTCGAGGACAGGGGGTTACAATGAGCAGTTCTTC
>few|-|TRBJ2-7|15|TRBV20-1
CSARVQGRITYEQYF
TGCAGTGCTAGAGTCCAGGGTCGGATAACCTACGAGCAGTACTTC
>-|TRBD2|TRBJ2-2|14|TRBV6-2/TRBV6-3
CASRSSGGNGELFF
TGTGCCAGCAGGTCTTCGGGGGGAAACGGGGAGCTGTTTTTT
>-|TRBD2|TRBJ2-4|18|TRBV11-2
CASSPRLAGVSSQDIQYF
TGTGCCAGCAGCCCGCGACTAGCGGGAGTTTCTAGCCAGGACATTCAGTACTTC
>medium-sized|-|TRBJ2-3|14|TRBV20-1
CSATPGGAEDTQYF
TGCAGTGCTACGCCAGGGGGGGCGGAAGATACGCAGTATTTT
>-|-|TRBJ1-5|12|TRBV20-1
CSASYEYQPQHF
TGCAGTGCTTCCTACGAATATCAGCCCCAGCATTTT
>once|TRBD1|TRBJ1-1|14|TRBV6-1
CASRMGQANTEAFF
TGTGCCAGCAGAATGGGACAGGCGAACACTGAAGCTTTCTTT
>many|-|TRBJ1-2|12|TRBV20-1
CSASKGLDGYTF
TGCAGTGCTAGCAAAGGACTGGATGGCTACACCTTC
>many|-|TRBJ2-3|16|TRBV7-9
CASSSRIDLGTDTQYF
TGTGCCAGCAGCTCCCGGATCGATCTGGGCACAGATACGCAGTATTTT
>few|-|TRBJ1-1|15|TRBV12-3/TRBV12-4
CASSLHTGMNTEAFF
TGTGCCAGCAGTCTCCATACAGGGATGAACACTGAAGCTTTCTTT
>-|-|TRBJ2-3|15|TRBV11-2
CASSIDLAGTDTQYF
TGTGCCAGCAGCATCGATCTCGCCGGCACAGATACGCAGTATTTT
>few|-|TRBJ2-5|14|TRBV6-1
CASSEVRVQETQYF
TGTGCCAGCAGTGAAGTTAGGGTCCAAGAGACCCAGTACTTC
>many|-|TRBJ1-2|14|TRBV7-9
CASSFTQSNYGYTF
TGTGCCAGCAGCTTTACCCAGAGTAACTATGGCTACACCTTC
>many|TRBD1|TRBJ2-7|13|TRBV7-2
CASSLQGVYEQYF
TGTGCCAGCAGCTTACAGGGGGTGTACGAGCAGTACTTC
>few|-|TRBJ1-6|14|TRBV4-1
CASSQDFWNSPLHF
TGCGCCAGCAGCCAAGATTTCTGGAATTCACCCCTCCACTTT
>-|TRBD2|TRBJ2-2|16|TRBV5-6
CASSYGSGGNTGELFF
TGTGCCAGCAGCTATGGTTCGGGGGGGAACACCGGGGAGCTGTTTTTT
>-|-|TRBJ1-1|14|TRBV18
CASSPPSKSTEAFF
TGTGCCAGCTCACCACCGAGCAAATCGACTGAAGCTTTCTTT
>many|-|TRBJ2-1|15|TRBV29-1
CSAAGDRGDPNEQFF
TGCAGCGCTGCGGGGGACAGAGGGGACCCTAATGAGCAGTTCTTC
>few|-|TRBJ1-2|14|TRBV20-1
CSDTGQAANYGYTF
TGCAGTGATACGGGGCAGGCCGCTAACTATGGCTACACCTTC
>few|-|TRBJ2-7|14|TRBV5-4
CASSLRTEPYEQYF
TGTGCCAGCAGCCTCCGGACAGAACCCTACGAGCAGTACTTC
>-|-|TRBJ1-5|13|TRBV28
CASSSNKNQPQHF
TGTGCCAGCAGTTCTAACAAGAATCAGCCCCAGCATTTT